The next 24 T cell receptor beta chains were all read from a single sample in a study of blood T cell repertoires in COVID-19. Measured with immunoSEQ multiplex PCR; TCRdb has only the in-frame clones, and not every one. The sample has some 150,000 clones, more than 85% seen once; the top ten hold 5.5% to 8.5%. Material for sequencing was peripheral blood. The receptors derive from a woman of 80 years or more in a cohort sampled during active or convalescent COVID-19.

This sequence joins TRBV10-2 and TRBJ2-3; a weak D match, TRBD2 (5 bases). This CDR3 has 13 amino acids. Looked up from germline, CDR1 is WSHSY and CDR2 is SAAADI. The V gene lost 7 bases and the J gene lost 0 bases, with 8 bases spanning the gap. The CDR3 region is CASTRTSTDTQYF. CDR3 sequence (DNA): TGCGCCAGCACCAGGACTAGCACAGATACGCAGTATTTT.

CDR3 protein: CATSPRFGQGAGGYTF. The DNA of the CDR3 is TGTGCCACCAGTCCCCGGTTTGGTCAGGGGGCAGGTGGCTACACCTTC. The rearrangement uses TRBV24-1 and TRBJ1-2; TRBD1 matches 8 bases. The CDR3 extends over 16 amino acids. V shed 6 bases and J 7 bases; nucleotides not matched to a gene: 15. The V gene's germline CDR1 is KGHDR and CDR2 SFDVKD.

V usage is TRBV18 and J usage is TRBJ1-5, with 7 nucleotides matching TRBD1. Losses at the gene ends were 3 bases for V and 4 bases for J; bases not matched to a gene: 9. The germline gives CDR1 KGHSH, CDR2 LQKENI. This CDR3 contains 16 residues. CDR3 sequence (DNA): TGTGCCAGCTCACCGGGGCGGGACAGCTTAAATCAGCCCCAGCATTTT. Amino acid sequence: CASSPGRDSLNQPQHF.

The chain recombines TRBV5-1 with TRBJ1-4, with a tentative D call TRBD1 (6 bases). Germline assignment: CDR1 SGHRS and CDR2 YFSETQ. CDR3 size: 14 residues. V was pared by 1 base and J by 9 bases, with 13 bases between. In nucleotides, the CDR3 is TGCGCCAGCAGCTTGTTACAGGGTATGAAAAAACTGTTTTTT. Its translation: CASSLLQGMKKLFF.

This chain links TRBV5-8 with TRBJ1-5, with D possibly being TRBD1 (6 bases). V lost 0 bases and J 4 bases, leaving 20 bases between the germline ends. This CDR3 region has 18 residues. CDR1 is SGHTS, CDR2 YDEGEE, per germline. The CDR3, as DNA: TGTGCCAGCAGCTTGGGAGGGGGATCGGGACTAAAGAATCAGCCCCAGCATTTT. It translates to CASSLGGGSGLKNQPQHF.

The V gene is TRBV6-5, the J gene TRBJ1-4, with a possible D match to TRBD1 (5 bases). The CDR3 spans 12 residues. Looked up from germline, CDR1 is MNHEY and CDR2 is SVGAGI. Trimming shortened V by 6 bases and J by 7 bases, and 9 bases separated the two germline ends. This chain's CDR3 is CASSNGGEKLFF. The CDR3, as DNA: TGTGCCAGCAGCAACGGGGGTGAAAAACTGTTTTTT.

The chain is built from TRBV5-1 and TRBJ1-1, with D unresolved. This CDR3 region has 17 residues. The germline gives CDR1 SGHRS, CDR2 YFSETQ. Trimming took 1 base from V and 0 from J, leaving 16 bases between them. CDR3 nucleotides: TGCGCCAGCAGCTTGTTGACGGCGGGCGGACTGAACACTGAAGCTTTCTTT. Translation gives CASSLLTAGGLNTEAFF.

This CDR3 reads CASSLGIGYGYTF. CDR3 nucleotide sequence: TGTGCCAGCAGCTTAGGTATCGGGTATGGCTACACCTTC. The chain joins TRBV11-2 to TRBJ1-2, with no clear D. Looked up from germline, CDR1 is SGHAT and CDR2 is FQNNGV. Trimming took 1 base from V and 5 from J, leaving 8 bases between them. The CDR3 has 13 amino acids.

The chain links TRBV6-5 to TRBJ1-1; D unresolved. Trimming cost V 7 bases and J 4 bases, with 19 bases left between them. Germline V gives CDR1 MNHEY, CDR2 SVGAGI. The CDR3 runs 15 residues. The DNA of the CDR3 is TGTGCCAGCACCACTCACCGGATTAGCAGCACTGAAGCTTTCTTT. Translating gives CASTTHRISSTEAFF.

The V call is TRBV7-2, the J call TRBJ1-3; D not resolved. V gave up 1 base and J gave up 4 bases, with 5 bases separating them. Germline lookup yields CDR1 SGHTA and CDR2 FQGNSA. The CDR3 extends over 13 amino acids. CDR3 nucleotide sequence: TGTGCCAGCAGCTTAGGAAGCGGAAACACCATATATTTT. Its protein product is CASSLGSGNTIYF.

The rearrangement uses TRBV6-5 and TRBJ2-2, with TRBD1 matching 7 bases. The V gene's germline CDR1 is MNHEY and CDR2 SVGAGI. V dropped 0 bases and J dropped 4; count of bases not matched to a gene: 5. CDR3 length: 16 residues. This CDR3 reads CASSYSGGSGTGELFF. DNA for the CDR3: TGTGCCAGCAGTTACTCAGGGGGCAGTGGCACCGGGGAGCTGTTTTTT.

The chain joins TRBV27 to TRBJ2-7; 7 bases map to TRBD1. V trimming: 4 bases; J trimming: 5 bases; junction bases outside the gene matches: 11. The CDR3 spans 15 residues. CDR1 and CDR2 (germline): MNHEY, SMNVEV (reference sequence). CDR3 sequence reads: CASSSPTGRRNEQYF. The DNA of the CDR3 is TGTGCCAGCAGTTCCCCGACAGGGCGTAGAAACGAGCAGTACTTC.

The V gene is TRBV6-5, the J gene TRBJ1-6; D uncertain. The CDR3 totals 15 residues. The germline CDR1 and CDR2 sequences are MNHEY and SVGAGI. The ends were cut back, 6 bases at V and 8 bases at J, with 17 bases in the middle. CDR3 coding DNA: TGTGCCAGCAGAAGAGGTTGGGGAGGAGATTCACCCCTCCACTTT. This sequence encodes CASRRGWGGDSPLHF.

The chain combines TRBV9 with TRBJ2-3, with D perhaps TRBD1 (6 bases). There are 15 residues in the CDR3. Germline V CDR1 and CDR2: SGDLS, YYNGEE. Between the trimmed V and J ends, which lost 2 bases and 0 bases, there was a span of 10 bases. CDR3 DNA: TGTGCCAGCAGCGTGGGGACACTGAGCACAGATACGCAGTATTTT. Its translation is CASSVGTLSTDTQYF.

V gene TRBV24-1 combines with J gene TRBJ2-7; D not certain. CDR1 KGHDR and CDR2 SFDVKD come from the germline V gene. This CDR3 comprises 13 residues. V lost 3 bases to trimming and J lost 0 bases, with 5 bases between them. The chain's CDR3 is CATSDPLSYEQYF. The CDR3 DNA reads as TGTGCCACCAGTGATCCCCTCTCCTACGAGCAGTACTTC.

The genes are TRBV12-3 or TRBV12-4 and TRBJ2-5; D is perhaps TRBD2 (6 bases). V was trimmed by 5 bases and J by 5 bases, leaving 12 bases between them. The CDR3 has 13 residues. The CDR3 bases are TGTGCCAGCAGTAGAGGGAGGACGGAGACCCAGTACTTC. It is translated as CASSRGRTETQYF.

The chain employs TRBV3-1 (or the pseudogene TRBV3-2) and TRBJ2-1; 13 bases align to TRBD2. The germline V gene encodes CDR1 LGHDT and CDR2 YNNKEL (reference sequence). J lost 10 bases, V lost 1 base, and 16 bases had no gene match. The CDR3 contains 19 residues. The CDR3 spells CASSQALGSGLAGVVEQFF. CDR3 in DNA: TGTGCCAGCAGCCAAGCTCTAGGATCCGGACTAGCGGGAGTAGTAGAGCAGTTCTTC.

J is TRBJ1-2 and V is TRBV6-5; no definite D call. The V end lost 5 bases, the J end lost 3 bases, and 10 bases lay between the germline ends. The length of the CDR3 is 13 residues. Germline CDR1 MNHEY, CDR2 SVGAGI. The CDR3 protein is CASSPRADYGYTF. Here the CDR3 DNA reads TGTGCCAGCAGTCCGCGGGCAGACTATGGCTACACCTTC.

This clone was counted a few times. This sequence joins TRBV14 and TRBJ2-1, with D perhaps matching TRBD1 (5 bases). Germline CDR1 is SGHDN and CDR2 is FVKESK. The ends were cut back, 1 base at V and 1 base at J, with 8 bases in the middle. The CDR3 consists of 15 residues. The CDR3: CASSQGTMSYNEQFF. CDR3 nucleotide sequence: TGTGCCAGCAGCCAAGGGACAATGTCCTACAATGAGCAGTTCTTC.

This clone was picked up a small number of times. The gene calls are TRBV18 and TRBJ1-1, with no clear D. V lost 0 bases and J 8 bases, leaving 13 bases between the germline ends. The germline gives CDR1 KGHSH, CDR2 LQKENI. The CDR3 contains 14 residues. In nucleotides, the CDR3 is TGTGCCAGCTCACCACCAAACGGAGTTTCCGAAGCTTTCTTT. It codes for CASSPPNGVSEAFF.

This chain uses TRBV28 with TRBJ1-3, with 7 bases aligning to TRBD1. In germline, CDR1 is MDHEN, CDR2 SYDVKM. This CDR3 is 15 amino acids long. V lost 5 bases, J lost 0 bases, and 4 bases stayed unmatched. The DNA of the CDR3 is TGTGCCAGCAGTCTACAGGGGACCTCTGGAAACACCATATATTTT. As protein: CASSLQGTSGNTIYF.

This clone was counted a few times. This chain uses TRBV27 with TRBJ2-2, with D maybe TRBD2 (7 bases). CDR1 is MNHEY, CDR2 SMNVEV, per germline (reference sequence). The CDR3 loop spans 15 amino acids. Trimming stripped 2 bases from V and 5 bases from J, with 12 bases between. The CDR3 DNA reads TGTGCCAGCAGTTTACGGGGGGCGGGGACCGGGGAGCTGTTTTTT. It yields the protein CASSLRGAGTGELFF.

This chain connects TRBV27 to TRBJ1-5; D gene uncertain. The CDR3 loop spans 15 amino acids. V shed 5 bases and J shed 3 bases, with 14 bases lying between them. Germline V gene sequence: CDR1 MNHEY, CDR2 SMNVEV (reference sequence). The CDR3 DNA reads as TGTGCCAGCAGTCCCCCCGAGGGAATCAATCAGCCCCAGCATTTT. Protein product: CASSPPEGINQPQHF.

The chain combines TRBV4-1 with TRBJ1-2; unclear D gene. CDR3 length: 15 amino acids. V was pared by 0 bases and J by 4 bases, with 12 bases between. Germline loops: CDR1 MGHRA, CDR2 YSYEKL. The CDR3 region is CASSQDASRGYGYTF. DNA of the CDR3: TGCGCCAGCAGCCAAGATGCGTCTCGAGGCTATGGCTACACCTTC.